This is a list of T cell receptor beta chains from one sample in a study of PD-1 blockade in classical Hodgkin lymphoma. Sequencing used immunoSEQ multiplex PCR; TCRdb keeps in-frame clones, though not all of them. The data contain 30,000 to 40,000 clones, about nine tenths of them singletons. The sample in question was CD4+ T cells from blood, obtained at baseline. The receptors were sampled from a human donor with classical Hodgkin lymphoma. CDR3s leave out the opening cysteine and the closing phenylalanine or tryptophan.

cdr3_aa v_call
ASSPPLYRDRDPFSTDTQY TRBV18
ASRSRALSSYEQY TRBV19
ASSDSIKDRDNEQF TRBV6-4
ASSPGQRNTEAF TRBV28
AWSGSNYGYT TRBV30
ASGRITEAF TRBV28
ASSSLAGQGRSNEQF TRBV5-1
SVEAETQY TRBV29-1
ASSIVGLAGLSGEQF TRBV19
ASSYLGGTGVTNEQY TRBV28
ASSAFGAGGPGLETQY TRBV25-1
ASSIPPGEDYEQY TRBV28
ASSEILNYGYT TRBV6-1
ASSALAGGNGAGELF TRBV5-4
ASSQDGANPYEQY TRBV4-2
ASGLGGEQY TRBV12-5
SVEWTTEQY TRBV29-1
ASSLSGGRGDEQF TRBV11-3
ASSLSSRGSETQY TRBV7-7
ASSQVPTSTDTQY TRBV4-1
ASSPARAGRRLF TRBV28
SANVGRTTYEQY TRBV29-1
ASSPWGEPTDTQY TRBV18